This T cell receptor (beta chain) was profiled in a study of human T cells and chemical hapten exposure. Study at large: Mostly female, the patients presented with alopecia areata, totalis or universalis. The study, taken as a whole, reports: PT1 expanded TCR counts and patch test score correlated positively.

Authors' processing steps: Ranging from about 23,224 to 750,000, TCR counts per sample had a median value of about 96,000. TCRdb re-derived calls from the RACE reads in MiXCR, one entry per CDR3 protein. The V and J calls were not made by the authors but by TCRdb's processing. The table lists under 70,000 distinct CDR3 sequences, around 11% of them singletons. This clonotype was counted only a few times. Its antigen is unidentified. Time point of the sample: pre-sensitization, week 0. Treatment specified: therapeutic diphenylcyclopropenone sensitization with weekly scalp DPC. This CDR3 is built from 11 residues. V gave up 9 bases and J gave up 10 bases, with 13 bases separating them. Germline loops: CDR1 MNHEY, CDR2 SVGAGI.

This TCR came from a woman between 40 and 50 years old with alopecia areata. Some clones in this sample may be carry-over from other donors' samples. The chain uses TRBV6-5 and TRBJ2-1; D may be TRBD2 (6 bases). The material was whole blood, obtained in connection with sensitization to the hapten diphenylcyclopropenone (DPC). Here the CDR3 reads CASHYGGEQFF. CDR3 coding DNA: TGTGCCAGTCACTACGGAGGGGAGCAGTTCTTC.